Below, 27 T cell receptor beta chains from the same sample are listed, as sequenced in a study of blood T cells in healthy people across ages. Primers used in a second PCR of roughly 6 to 12 cycles were a sample-barcoded 5' primer and a J-beta primer mix. TCRdb fed the 5' RACE reads into MiXCR, producing one record per CDR3 protein. The profile shows hundreds of thousands of distinct CDR3 sequences, 32% of them singletons. The specimen sequenced was blood. These receptors originate from a woman aged 80 or over in good health.

The sample holds many counts of this clonotype. The chain couples TRBV6-1 to TRBJ2-1; TRBD1 agrees at 7 bases. Germline V gene data show CDR1 as MNHNS and CDR2 as SASEGT. The CDR3 has 13 residues. V shed 4 bases and J 5 bases; nucleotides not matched to a gene: 2. CDR3 nucleotide sequence: TGTGCCAGCAGTGCCAGGGGGAACAATGAGCAGTTCTTC. It encodes CASSARGNNEQFF.

There are many counts of this clonotype. The chain joins TRBV3-1 to TRBJ1-1; no clear D. The V end lost 3 bases, the J end lost 5 bases, and 13 bases lay between the germline ends. The CDR3 runs 14 residues. CDR1 is LGHDT, CDR2 YNNKEL, per germline (reference sequence). The CDR3 DNA is TGTGCCAGCAGCCAGCAGCTACTACGTACTGAAGCTTTCTTT. Residues: CASSQQLLRTEAFF. Full variable domain (remainder filled in from reference TRBV3-1 and TRBJ1-1): DTAVSQTPKYLVTQMGNDKSIKCEQNLGHDTMYWYKQDSKKFLKIMFSYNNKELIINETVPNRFSPKSPDKAHLNLHINSLELGDSAVYFCASSQQLLRTEAFFGQGTRLTVV.

In its sample, this clonotype was seen a few times. The chain uses TRBV30 and TRBJ1-6; D gene unclear. The CDR3 is 13 amino acids. V lost 3 bases and J 8 bases, leaving 11 bases between the germline ends. Germline V gives CDR1 GTSNPN, CDR2 SVGIG (reference sequence). The CDR3 DNA reads TGTGCCTGGAGGGGAGGATGGGATTCACCCCTCCACTTT. It yields the protein CAWRGGWDSPLHF. Full variable domain (rest looked up from reference TRBV30 and TRBJ1-6): SQTIHQWPATLVQPVGSPLSLECTVEGTSNPNLYWYRQAAGRGLQLLFYSVGIGQISSEVPQNLSASRPQDRQFILSSKKLLLSDSGFYLCAWRGGWDSPLHFGNGTRLTVT.

This clonotype has just a few counts. This rearrangement joins TRBV20-1 to TRBJ2-7; 10 nucleotides agree with TRBD2. Per the germline V gene, CDR1 is DFQATT and CDR2 is SNEGSKA (reference sequence). This CDR3 contains 14 residues. J gave up 3 bases and V 0 bases, and 2 bases lay outside the gene matches. CDR3 region: CSARDGLADYEQYF. DNA of the CDR3: TGCAGTGCTAGAGATGGACTAGCGGACTACGAGCAGTACTTC.

This clonotype was detected a few times. This chain connects TRBV4-3 to TRBJ2-2; D unclear. V was cut by 0 bases and J by 6 bases, with 8 bases left in between. The CDR3 spans 14 residues. Per the germline V gene, CDR1 is LGHNA and CDR2 is YSLEER. The CDR3 is CASSQDRISGELFF. The DNA of the CDR3 is TGCGCCAGCAGCCAAGATAGAATCTCCGGGGAGCTGTTTTTT.

In nucleotides, the CDR3 is TGCGCCAGCAGCTTGGATCCTGGACAGTGCTCTGAAGCTTTCTTT. Translating it yields CASSLDPGQCSEAFF. This sequence joins TRBV5-1 and TRBJ1-1, with a weak D call TRBD1 (6 bases). This CDR3 contains 15 residues. V shed 0 bases and J shed 6 bases, with 15 bases lying between them. Germline CDR1 is SGHRS and CDR2 is YFSETQ.

In the case of this clonotype: A much bigger clone sits one base away, suggesting this may be a read error. The genes are TRBV6-1 and TRBJ1-2, with D possibly matching TRBD1 (5 bases). V lost 8 bases and J 2 bases, leaving 9 bases between the germline ends. This CDR3 comprises 12 residues. Germline CDR1 reads MNHNS; CDR2 reads SASEGT. The CDR3 DNA is TGTGCCAGCGACGGGGCGAACTATGGCTACACCTTC. This gives the protein CASDGANYGYTF.

There are a few counts of this clonotype. This chain uses TRBV6-5 with TRBJ1-2; 10 bases match TRBD1. Germline V lookup: CDR1 MNHEY, CDR2 SVGAGI. With V trimmed by 5 bases and J by 5 bases, 8 bases remained unmatched. This CDR3 has 15 residues. The CDR3 DNA sequence: TGTGCCAGCAGTCCGCGACAGGGGGCCGTATATGGCTACACCTTC. Encoded protein: CASSPRQGAVYGYTF.

The chain combines TRBV3-1 with TRBJ2-5; D not certain. Trimming pared 0 bases from V and 6 bases from J, leaving 5 bases between. Germline-derived CDR1 and CDR2 are LGHDT and YNNKEL (reference sequence). The CDR3 covers 12 residues. This CDR3 is CASSQDTKTQYF. The CDR3 DNA reads as TGTGCCAGCAGCCAAGATACGAAGACCCAGTACTTC.

V is TRBV2 and J is TRBJ2-1; 9 positions agree with TRBD1. With V trimmed by 5 bases and J by 5 bases, 7 bases remained unmatched. The CDR3 sequence is 15 residues long. The germline V gene encodes CDR1 SNHLY and CDR2 FYNNEI. This CDR3 is CASSWDRAGDNEQFF. CDR3 DNA sequence: TGTGCCAGCAGTTGGGACAGGGCGGGAGACAATGAGCAGTTCTTC.

The CDR3 spells CASSDLPNTEAFF. The CDR3 nucleotides read TGTGCCAGCAGTGATCTGCCGAACACTGAAGCTTTCTTT. The rearrangement links TRBV7-9 to TRBJ1-1, with D hard to call. The CDR3 totals 13 residues. Germline assignment: CDR1 SEHNR and CDR2 FQNEAQ (reference sequence). V lost 6 bases to trimming and J lost 1 base, with 9 bases between them.

This clonotype was observed at least ten times. The V call is TRBV29-1, the J call TRBJ2-5; TRBD2 is a possible D gene (7 bases). CDR3 size: 13 residues. Trimming stripped 7 bases from V and 3 bases from J, with 15 bases between. Germline assignment: CDR1 SQVTM and CDR2 ANQGSEA. CDR3 coding DNA: TGCAGCGAGGGGGGGGGGACGAAAGAGACCCAGTACTTC. It specifies CSEGGGTKETQYF.

This clonotype was detected many times. The V and J genes are TRBV20-1 and TRBJ1-6; unclear D gene. Germline values: CDR1 DFQATT, CDR2 SNEGSKA (reference sequence). With 0 bases removed from V and 1 base from J, the gap between germline ends came to 19 bases. CDR3 length equals 19 residues. CDR3 loop: CSARDVGTGAGSYNSPLHF. The CDR3 region has the DNA TGCAGTGCTAGAGACGTCGGTACGGGCGCCGGATCCTATAATTCACCCCTCCACTTT.

The table lists this clonotype with many counts. This could be a read error, since a much larger clone is one nucleotide away. The chain carries TRBV29-1 and TRBJ2-7; TRBD1 agrees at 8 bases. Germline CDR1 SQVTM, CDR2 ANQGSEA. CDR3 length equals 12 residues. V gave up 6 bases and J gave up 6 bases; unmatched junction bases: 7. The chain's CDR3 is CSVGQARSEQYF. In DNA, the CDR3 is TGCAGCGTGGGACAGGCCCGTAGCGAGCAGTACTTC.

The table lists this clonotype with a few counts. Possible read error: a much larger clone is one base away. The chain employs TRBV27 and TRBJ2-4; 8 bases are shared with TRBD2. The DNA end favors TRBJ2-5, so the J call may be wrong. CDR3 length: 15 amino acids. Germline assignment: CDR1 MNHEY and CDR2 SMNVEV (reference sequence). The DNA for the CDR3 is TGTACCAGCAGTACCCGGACTAGCAATCAACAGACCCAGTACTTC. It translates to CTSSTRTSNQQTQYF.

The chain uses TRBV5-1 and TRBJ2-5; D uncertain. V was pared by 3 bases and J by 3 bases, with 12 bases between. CDR3 length: 14 residues. CDR1 SGHRS and CDR2 YFSETQ come from the germline V gene. As DNA, the CDR3 is TGCGCCAGCAGCTCCGGGTCTACGGAAGAGACCCAGTACTTC. It codes for CASSSGSTEETQYF.

Concerning this clonotype itself: A much larger clone differs from this one at a single base, so this may be a read error. The chain links TRBV6-5 to TRBJ1-2, with TRBD1 matching 8 bases. The CDR3 spans 13 residues. Germline-derived CDR1 and CDR2 are MNHEY and SVGAGI. The chain's CDR3 is CASSWDRLRGCTF. DNA for the CDR3: TGTGCCAGCAGCTGGGACAGGTTGAGAGGCTGCACCTTC.

The genes are TRBV27 and TRBJ2-7; D is possibly TRBD1 (6 bases). The CDR3 has 14 residues. Germline lookup yields CDR1 MNHEY and CDR2 SMNVEV (reference sequence). The V end was cut by 5 bases, the J end by 3 bases, with 14 bases between. CDR3 in amino acids: CASSRGTTGYEQYF. CDR3 DNA: TGTGCCAGCAGTAGGGGGACGACCGGCTACGAGCAGTACTTC.

This clonotype was seen more than once but under ten times. The V and J genes are TRBV14 and TRBJ2-7, with D possibly called TRBD1 or TRBD2 (6 bases each). Between the trimmed V and J ends, which lost 3 bases and 3 bases, there was a span of 15 bases. This CDR3 spans 15 amino acids. From germline, CDR1 is SGHDN and CDR2 FVKESK. The CDR3 spells CASSQFQGGGYEQYF. The DNA of the CDR3 is TGTGCCAGCAGCCAGTTCCAAGGGGGAGGCTACGAGCAGTACTTC.

Many counts were recorded for this clonotype. This chain links TRBV24-1 with TRBJ2-5; D gene unclear. This CDR3 contains 11 residues. The V end lost 5 bases, the J end lost 5 bases, and 5 bases lay between the germline ends. The germline CDR1 and CDR2 sequences are KGHDR and SFDVKD. CDR3 loop: CATSAGETQYF. The CDR3 DNA reads as TGTGCCACCAGTGCCGGGGAGACCCAGTACTTC.

Ten or more counts support this clonotype. This chain links TRBV29-1 with TRBJ2-5; 9 bases align to TRBD1. V was clipped by 6 bases and J by 4 bases; unmatched bases: 9. The V gene's germline CDR1 is SQVTM and CDR2 ANQGSEA. This CDR3 has 14 residues. The CDR3 DNA reads TGCAGCGTCGTACGGACAGGGGCGAGAGAGACCCAGTACTTC. Translating gives CSVVRTGARETQYF.

The chain recombines TRBV12-3 or TRBV12-4 with TRBJ1-2, with 7 positions matching TRBD1. There are 14 residues in the CDR3. Unmatched junction bases numbered 10, after V lost 6 bases and J lost 6 bases. The CDR3 loop is CASRPTGAQDGYTF. CDR3 nucleotide sequence: TGTGCCAGCAGGCCAACAGGGGCTCAGGATGGCTACACCTTC.

Worth noting for this clonotype: A single base separates this from a much larger clone, so it may be a read error. The rearrangement links TRBV6-6 to TRBJ2-3, with 13 bases lining up with TRBD2. The CDR3 is 14 amino acids. CDR1 is MNHNY and CDR2 is SVGAGI in the germline V gene (reference sequence). CDR3 coding DNA: TGTGTCAGCAGGACTAGCGGGGGAGCAGATACGCAGTATTTT. Amino acids: CVSRTSGGADTQYF.

The rearrangement links TRBV5-1 to TRBJ2-7, with D perhaps matching TRBD2 (5 bases). The V gene lost 4 bases and the J gene lost 6 bases, with 23 bases spanning the gap. Germline CDR1 is SGHRS and CDR2 is YFSETQ. The CDR3 contains 16 residues. In DNA form, the CDR3 reads TGCGCCAGCAGCCCCGGGCCGGACTTCTCAAAAGGCGAGCAGTACTTC. Its translation is CASSPGPDFSKGEQYF.

This clonotype was counted many times. The chain combines TRBV18 with TRBJ2-1; D is undetermined. V was trimmed by 4 bases and J by 3 bases, leaving 10 bases between them. Germline assignment: CDR1 KGHSH and CDR2 LQKENI. This CDR3 has 14 amino acids. CDR3 in DNA: TGTGCCAGCTCACGATTGGCTAACTACAATGAGCAGTTCTTC. Protein: CASSRLANYNEQFF.

The chain joins TRBV18 to TRBJ2-5; TRBD2 is a possible D gene (7 bases). This CDR3 contains 14 residues. Germline V gives CDR1 KGHSH, CDR2 LQKENI. Trimming shortened V by 6 bases and J by 3 bases, and 14 bases separated the two germline ends. CDR3 protein: CASSYGGLEETQYF. CDR3 bases: TGTGCCAGCTCCTACGGGGGGCTAGAAGAGACCCAGTACTTC.

On this clonotype: An end of the junction differs from the germline gene, which may be a read error. CDR3: CASSLRSGQTNGCTF. CDR3 nucleotide sequence: TGTGCCAGCAGCTTAAGGTCGGGGCAGACCAATGGCTGCACCTTC. V gene TRBV7-2 combines with J gene TRBJ1-2; D is perhaps TRBD1 (5 bases). The CDR3 length is 15 residues. The germline CDR1 and CDR2 sequences are SGHTA and FQGNSA.